The clone carrying this T cell receptor beta chain was seen repeatedly, ten times or more. Antigen specificity is unknown. The sample comes from a study of T cell repertoires in cytomegalovirus infection. Turning to the study itself: Both recently identified HLA-C-restricted and well-studied HLA-B-restricted CMV epitopes were used in the study. Study-level findings and limits: CMV-specific HLA-C-restricted TCR beta clonotypes dominated the ex vivo response.

MiXCR, applied by TCRdb to the reads, yields one record per CDR3 protein. The sample has approximately 730,000 distinct CDR3 sequences, 30% to 35% seen once. This sample comprised cultured PBMCs, obtained from culture after CMV antigen stimulation. The origin of this receptor is a human donor in good health (CMV status not recorded). Some clones in this sample may be carry-over from other donors' samples.

The CDR3 region has the DNA TGTGCCATCAGGACAGCAAGCTCCTACGAGCAGTACTTC. Protein sequence: CAIRTASSYEQYF. This chain connects TRBV7-2 to TRBJ2-7, with D possibly matching TRBD1 (6 bases). CDR3 length equals 13 residues. With 10 bases removed from V and 0 bases from J, the gap between germline ends came to 13 bases. Per the germline V gene, CDR1 is SGHTA and CDR2 is FQGNSA.